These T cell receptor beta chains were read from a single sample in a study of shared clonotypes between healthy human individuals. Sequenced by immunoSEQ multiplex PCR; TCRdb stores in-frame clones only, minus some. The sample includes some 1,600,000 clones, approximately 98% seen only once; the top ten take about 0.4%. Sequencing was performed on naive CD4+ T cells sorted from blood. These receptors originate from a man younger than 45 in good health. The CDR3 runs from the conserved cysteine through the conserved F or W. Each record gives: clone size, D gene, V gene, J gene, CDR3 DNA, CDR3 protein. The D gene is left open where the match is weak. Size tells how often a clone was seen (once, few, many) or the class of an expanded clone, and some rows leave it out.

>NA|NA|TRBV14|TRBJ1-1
TGTGCCAGCAGCCAAGAATTAGGGTGGGGTGAAGCTTTCTTT
CASSQELGWGEAFF
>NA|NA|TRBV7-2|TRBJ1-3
TGTGCCAGCAGTTCCCCGGGACTCCTCTCTGGAAACACCATATATTTT
CASSSPGLLSGNTIYF
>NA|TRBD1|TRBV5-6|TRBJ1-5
TGTGCCAGCGGTTTAGCAGGGGGAGGGCCCCAGCATTTT
CASGLAGGGPQHF
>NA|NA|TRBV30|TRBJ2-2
TGTGCCTGGAGTCCATTGGCCCTCACCGGGGAGCTGTTTTTT
CAWSPLALTGELFF
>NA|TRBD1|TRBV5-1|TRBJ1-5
TGCGCCAGCAGCTTGTCGACAGGGGATCAGCCCCAGCATTTT
CASSLSTGDQPQHF
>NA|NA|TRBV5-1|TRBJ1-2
TGCGCCAGCAGCTTGGAGGCCCTCGGAGGCTACACCTTC
CASSLEALGGYTF
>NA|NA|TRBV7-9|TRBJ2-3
TGTGCCAGCAGCCCCGGAGAGGGGTTACTTCGGAGCACAGATACGCAGTATTTT
CASSPGEGLLRSTDTQYF
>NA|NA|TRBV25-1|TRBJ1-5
TGTGCCAGCAGTGGCAGGGGAGGAGAGCCCCAGCATTTT
CASSGRGGEPQHF
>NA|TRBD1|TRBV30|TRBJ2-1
TGTGCCTGGAGTGGCACAGCCTCACGGGGACAGGGAAACAATGAGCAGTTCTTC
CAWSGTASRGQGNNEQFF
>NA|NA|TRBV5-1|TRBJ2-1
TGCGCCAGCAGCTCCTACGGCGGAGGCGATGAGCAGTTCTTC
CASSSYGGGDEQFF
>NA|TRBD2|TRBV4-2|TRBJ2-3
TGTGCCAGCAGCCAAGAGCCAGGGAGGGCAGCAAGCACAGATACGCAGTATTTT
CASSQEPGRAASTDTQYF
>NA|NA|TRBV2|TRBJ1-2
TGTGCCAGCAGCCGAAGGGAGACAGGTAGCTACACCTTC
CASSRRETGSYTF
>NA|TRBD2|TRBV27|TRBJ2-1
TGTGCCAGCAGTCTCCGACTAGCGGGTAACTATGAGCAGTTCTTC
CASSLRLAGNYEQFF
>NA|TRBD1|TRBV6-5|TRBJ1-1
TGTGCCAGCAGTTTGAACAGGGGGCTAGCTGAAGCTTTCTTT
CASSLNRGLAEAFF
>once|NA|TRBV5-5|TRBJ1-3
TGTGCCAGCAGCTTGGCGGCCGCTCGGTCTGGAAACACCATATATTTT
CASSLAAARSGNTIYF
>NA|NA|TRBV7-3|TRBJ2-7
TGTGCCAGCAGCTTAAACCCCGGTGGGGCGCAGTACTTC
CASSLNPGGAQYF
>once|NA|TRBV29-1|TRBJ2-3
TGCAGCGCTTATTCCCGGGTGGGGGATACGCAGTATTTT
CSAYSRVGDTQYF
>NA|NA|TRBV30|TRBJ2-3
TGTGCCTGGAGTGTATTGGATACGCAGTATTTT
CAWSVLDTQYF
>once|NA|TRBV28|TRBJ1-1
TGTGCCAGCAGTGGGCAGACTGAAGCTTTCTTT
CASSGQTEAFF
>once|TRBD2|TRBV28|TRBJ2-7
TGTGCCAGCATGGCGCGGGCGGGAGTTGTCTACGAGCAGTACTTC
CASMARAGVVYEQYF
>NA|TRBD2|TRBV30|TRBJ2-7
TGTGCCTGGAGCGCTAGCGGGAGTGGCGAGCAGTACTTC
CAWSASGSGEQYF
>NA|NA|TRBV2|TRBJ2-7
TGTGCCTTCGGGCAGGGACCTTACGAGCAGTACTTC
CAFGQGPYEQYF
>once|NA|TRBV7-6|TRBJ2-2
TGTGCCAGCAGCTTGGGTTCGAACACCGGGGAGCTGTTTTTT
CASSLGSNTGELFF
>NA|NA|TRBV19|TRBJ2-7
TGTGCCAGTAGCACAGGGGGCGCCGGTAGCGGGATATACGAGCAGTACTTC
CASSTGGAGSGIYEQYF
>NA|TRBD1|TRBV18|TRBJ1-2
TGTGCCAGCTCACCGATGGACAGGGGGGGCTATGGCTACACCTTC
CASSPMDRGGYGYTF
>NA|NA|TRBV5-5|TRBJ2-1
TGTGCCAGCAGCTTGGAATTTGTAGTACGGGGCCCCGATGAGCAGTTCTTC
CASSLEFVVRGPDEQFF
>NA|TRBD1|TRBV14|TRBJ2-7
TGTGCCAGCAGCCTGCCCGTCGGGACAGGAACCTACGAGCAGTACTTC
CASSLPVGTGTYEQYF
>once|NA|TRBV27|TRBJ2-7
TGTGCCAGCAGTCCACACCCAGTGGGGGAGCAGTACTTC
CASSPHPVGEQYF
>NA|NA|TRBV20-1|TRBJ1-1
TGCAGTGCCCTTCAGGGACGTGCTTTCTTT
CSALQGRAFF
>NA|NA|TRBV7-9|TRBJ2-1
TGTGCCAGCAGCTCCAGGGGTGAGCAGTTCTTC
CASSSRGEQFF
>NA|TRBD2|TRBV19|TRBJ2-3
TGTGCCAGTAGTATCCTAGCGGAGGGCACAGATACGCAGTATTTT
CASSILAEGTDTQYF
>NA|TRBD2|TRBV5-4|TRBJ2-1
TGTGCCAGCAGCTTGGCGGCTAGCGGGAGAATGGACTACAATGAGCAGTTCTTC
CASSLAASGRMDYNEQFF
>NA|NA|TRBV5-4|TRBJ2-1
TGTGCCAGCACCCCTCGCGGCTCCTACAATGAGCAGTTCTTC
CASTPRGSYNEQFF
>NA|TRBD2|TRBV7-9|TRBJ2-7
TGTGCCAGCAGCGTGGGACTAGCGGACTACGAGCAGTACTTC
CASSVGLADYEQYF
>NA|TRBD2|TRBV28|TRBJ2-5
TGTGCCAGCACTGGCACTAGCGGAGCTCAAGAGACCCAGTACTTC
CASTGTSGAQETQYF
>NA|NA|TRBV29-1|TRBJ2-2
TGCAGCGTTGACAGGGAACAGAACACCGGGGAGCTGTTTTTT
CSVDREQNTGELFF
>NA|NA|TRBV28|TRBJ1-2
TGTGCCAGCAGTTTAGACTATGGCTACACCTTC
CASSLDYGYTF
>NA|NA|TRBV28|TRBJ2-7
TGTGCCAGCAGTTTATATAGTAGCGGCAGTCAAAACTCCTACGAGCAGTACTTC
CASSLYSSGSQNSYEQYF
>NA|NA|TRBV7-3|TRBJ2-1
TGTGCCAGCAGCTTAGGCCCCTCCGAAGGGAATGAGCAGTTCTTC
CASSLGPSEGNEQFF
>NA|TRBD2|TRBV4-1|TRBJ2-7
TGCGCCAGCAGCCAACGCCTTTTAGGGGACTACAGCTCCTACGAGCAGTACTTC
CASSQRLLGDYSSYEQYF
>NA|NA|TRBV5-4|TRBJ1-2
TGTGCCAGCAGCTTGACAGGGAATGGCTACACCTTC
CASSLTGNGYTF
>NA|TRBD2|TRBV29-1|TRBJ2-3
TGCAGTGGGGCTAGCGGATCTACAGATACGCAGTATTTT
CSGASGSTDTQYF
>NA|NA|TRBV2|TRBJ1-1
TGTGCCAGCAGTGGCCCGACAGCTGGAGGCACTGAAGCTTTCTTT
CASSGPTAGGTEAFF
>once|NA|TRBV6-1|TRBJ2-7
TGTGCCAGCAGGTCCCCGAGTTCCGTGGGATATGAGTACTTC
CASRSPSSVGYEYF
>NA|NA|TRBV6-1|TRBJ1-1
TGTGCCAGCAGTGTCGCCTGGACTGAAGCTTTCTTT
CASSVAWTEAFF
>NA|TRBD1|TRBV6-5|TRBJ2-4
TGTGCCAGCAGGCCGACAGGGGAAAACATTCAGTACTTC
CASRPTGENIQYF
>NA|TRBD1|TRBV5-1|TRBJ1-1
TGCGCCAGCAACAGGGGATGGGGACAGGGCGGAACTGAAGCTTTCTTT
CASNRGWGQGGTEAFF
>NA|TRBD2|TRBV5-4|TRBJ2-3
TGTGCCAGCAGCTTGGCACTAGCGGGAGCCACAGATACGCAGTATTTT
CASSLALAGATDTQYF